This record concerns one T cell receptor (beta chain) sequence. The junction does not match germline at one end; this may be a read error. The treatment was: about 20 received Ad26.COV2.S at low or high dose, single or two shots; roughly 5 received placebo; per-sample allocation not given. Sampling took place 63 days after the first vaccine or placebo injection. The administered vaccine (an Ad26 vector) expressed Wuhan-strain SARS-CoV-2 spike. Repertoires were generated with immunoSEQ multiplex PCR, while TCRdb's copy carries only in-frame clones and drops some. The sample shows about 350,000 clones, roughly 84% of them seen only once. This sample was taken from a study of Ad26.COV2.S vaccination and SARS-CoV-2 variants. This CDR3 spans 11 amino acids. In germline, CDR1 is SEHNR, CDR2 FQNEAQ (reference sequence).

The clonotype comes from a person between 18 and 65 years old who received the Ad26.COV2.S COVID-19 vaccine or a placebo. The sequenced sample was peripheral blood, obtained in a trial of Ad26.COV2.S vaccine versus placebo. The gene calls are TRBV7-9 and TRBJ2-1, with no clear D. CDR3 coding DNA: TGTGCCAGCAGCTCCAACAATGAGCAGTTCTTC. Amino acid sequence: CASSSNNEQFF.